This TCR beta chain emerged from a study of blood T cell repertoires in COVID-19. Study at large: Samples came from the United States, Italy and Spain, spanning acute and convalescent COVID-19. Sample material is recorded as cDNA or gDNA derived from T cells, B-cell-depleted T cells, or PBMCs.

CDR1 and CDR2 (germline): SGHVS, FNYEAQ. V shed 2 bases and J 5 bases; nucleotides not matched to a gene: 1. The length of the CDR3 is 15 residues. Seattle participants joined during active infection and were tracked over time. Authors' methods: Reference gene primer amplification gave estimated nucleated cell counts. Sequencing used immunoSEQ multiplex PCR; TCRdb keeps in-frame clones, though not all of them. That table gives V, J and clone size, and the DNA gave D and trimming. The table lists 140,000 to 150,000 clones, 75% to 90% of them singletons. The sample consisted of peripheral blood. This receptor was obtained from a man between 18 and 35 years old with COVID-19, enrolled during active disease. The chain links TRBV7-6 to TRBJ2-1; TRBD2 agrees at 12 bases. The CDR3 loop is CASSLRTSGNNEQFF. The CDR3 DNA reads as TGTGCCAGCAGCTTAAGGACTAGCGGGAACAATGAGCAGTTCTTC. Full variable domain (rest looked up from reference TRBV7-6 and TRBJ2-1): GAGVSQSPRYKVTKRGQDVALRCDPISGHVSLYWYRQALGQGPEFLTYFNYEAQQDKSGLPNDRFSAERPEGSISTLTIQRTEQRDSAMYRCASSLRTSGNNEQFFGPGTRLTVL.